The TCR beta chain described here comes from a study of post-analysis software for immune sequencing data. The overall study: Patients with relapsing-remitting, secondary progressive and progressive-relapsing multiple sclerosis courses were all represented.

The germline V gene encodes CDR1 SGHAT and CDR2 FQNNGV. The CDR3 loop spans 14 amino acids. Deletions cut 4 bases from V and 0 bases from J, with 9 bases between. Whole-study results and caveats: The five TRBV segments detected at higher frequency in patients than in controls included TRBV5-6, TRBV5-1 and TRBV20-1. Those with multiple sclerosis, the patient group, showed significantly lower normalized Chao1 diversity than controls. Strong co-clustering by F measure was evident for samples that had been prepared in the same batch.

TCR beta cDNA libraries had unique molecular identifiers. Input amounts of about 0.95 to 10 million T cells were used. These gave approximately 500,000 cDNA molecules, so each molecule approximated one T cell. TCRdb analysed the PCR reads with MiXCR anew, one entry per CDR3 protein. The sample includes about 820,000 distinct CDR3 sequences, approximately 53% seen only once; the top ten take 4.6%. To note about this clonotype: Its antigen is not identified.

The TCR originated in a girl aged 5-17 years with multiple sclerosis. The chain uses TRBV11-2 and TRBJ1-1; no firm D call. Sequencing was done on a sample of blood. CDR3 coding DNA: TGTGCCAGCAGCTCCCCGAGGGTGAACACTGAAGCTTTCTTT. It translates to CASSSPRVNTEAFF.